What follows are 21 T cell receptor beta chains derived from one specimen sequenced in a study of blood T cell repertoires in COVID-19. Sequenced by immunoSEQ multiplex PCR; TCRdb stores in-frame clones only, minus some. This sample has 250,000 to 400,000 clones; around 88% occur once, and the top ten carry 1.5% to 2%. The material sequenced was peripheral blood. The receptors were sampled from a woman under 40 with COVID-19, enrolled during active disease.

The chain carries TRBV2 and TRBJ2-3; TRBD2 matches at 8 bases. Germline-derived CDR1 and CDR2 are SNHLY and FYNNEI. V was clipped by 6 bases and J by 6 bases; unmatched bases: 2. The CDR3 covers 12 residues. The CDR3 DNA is TGTGCCAGCAGGCGGGGGGCGGATACGCAGTATTTT. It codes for CASRRGADTQYF.

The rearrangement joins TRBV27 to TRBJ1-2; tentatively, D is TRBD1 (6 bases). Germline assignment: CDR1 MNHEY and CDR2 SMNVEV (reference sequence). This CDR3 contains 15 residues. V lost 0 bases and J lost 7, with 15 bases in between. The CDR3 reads CASSLSIWGHGGYTF. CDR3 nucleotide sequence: TGTGCCAGCAGTTTATCGATTTGGGGGCACGGTGGCTACACCTTC.

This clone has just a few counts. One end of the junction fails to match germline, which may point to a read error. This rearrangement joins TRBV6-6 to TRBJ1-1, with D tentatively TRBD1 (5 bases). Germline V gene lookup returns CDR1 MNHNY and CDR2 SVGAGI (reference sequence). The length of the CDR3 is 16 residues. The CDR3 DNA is TGTGCCTGCAGTTACCAGTACGATGTGGCAGGGACTGAAGCTTTCTTT. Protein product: CACSYQYDVAGTEAFF.

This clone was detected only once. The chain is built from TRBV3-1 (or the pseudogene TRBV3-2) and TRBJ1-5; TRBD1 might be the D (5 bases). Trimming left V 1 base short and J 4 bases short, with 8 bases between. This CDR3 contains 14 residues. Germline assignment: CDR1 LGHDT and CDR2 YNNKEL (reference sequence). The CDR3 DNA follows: TGTGCCAGCAGCCAAGGACAGACAAATCAGCCCCAGCATTTT. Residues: CASSQGQTNQPQHF.

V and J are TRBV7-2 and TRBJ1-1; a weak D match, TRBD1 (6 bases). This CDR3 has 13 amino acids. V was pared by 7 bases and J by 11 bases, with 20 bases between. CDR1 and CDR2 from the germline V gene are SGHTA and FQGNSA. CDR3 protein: CASTKRGGGGAFF. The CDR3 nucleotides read TGTGCCAGCACTAAAAGGGGGGGCGGAGGGGCTTTCTTT.

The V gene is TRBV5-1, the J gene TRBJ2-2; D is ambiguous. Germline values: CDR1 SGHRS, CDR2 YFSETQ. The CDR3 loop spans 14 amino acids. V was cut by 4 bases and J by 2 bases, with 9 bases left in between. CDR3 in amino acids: CASSPSVNTGELFF. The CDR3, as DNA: TGCGCCAGCAGCCCTTCCGTTAACACCGGGGAGCTGTTTTTT.

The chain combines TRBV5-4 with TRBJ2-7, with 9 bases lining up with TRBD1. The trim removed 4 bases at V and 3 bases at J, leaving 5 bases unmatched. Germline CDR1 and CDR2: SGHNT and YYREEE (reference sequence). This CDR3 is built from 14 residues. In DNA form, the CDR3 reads TGTGCCAGCAGCCCGGGACAGGGATTCTACGAGCAGTACTTC. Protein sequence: CASSPGQGFYEQYF.

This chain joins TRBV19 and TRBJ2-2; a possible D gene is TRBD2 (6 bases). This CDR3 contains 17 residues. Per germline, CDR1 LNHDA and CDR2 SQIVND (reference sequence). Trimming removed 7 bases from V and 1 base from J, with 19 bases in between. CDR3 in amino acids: CASTAWGWRGNTGELFF. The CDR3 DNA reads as TGTGCCAGTACCGCTTGGGGGTGGAGGGGGAACACCGGGGAGCTGTTTTTT.

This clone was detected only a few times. CDR3 amino acids: CASSLDYRGGYEQYF. The DNA for the CDR3 is TGTGCCAGCAGCTTAGATTACAGGGGTGGCTACGAGCAGTACTTC. V gene TRBV7-2 combines with J gene TRBJ2-7; 7 bases map to TRBD1. The germline V gene has CDR1 SGHTA and CDR2 FQGNSA. The CDR3 has 15 amino acids. V was clipped by 1 base and J by 3 bases; unmatched bases: 6.

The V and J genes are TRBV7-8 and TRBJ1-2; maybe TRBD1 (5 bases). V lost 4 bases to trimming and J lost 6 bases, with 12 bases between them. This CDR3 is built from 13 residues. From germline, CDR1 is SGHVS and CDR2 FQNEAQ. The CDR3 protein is CASSYPQGNGYTF. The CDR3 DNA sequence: TGTGCCAGCAGCTACCCCCAGGGAAATGGCTACACCTTC.

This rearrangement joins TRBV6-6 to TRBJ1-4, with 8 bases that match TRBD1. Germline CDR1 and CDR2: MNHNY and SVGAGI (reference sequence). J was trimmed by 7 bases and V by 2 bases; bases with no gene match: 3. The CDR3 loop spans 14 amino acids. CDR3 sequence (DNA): TGTGCCAGCAGTTACCCCGACAGGGGTGAAAAACTGTTTTTT. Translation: CASSYPDRGEKLFF.

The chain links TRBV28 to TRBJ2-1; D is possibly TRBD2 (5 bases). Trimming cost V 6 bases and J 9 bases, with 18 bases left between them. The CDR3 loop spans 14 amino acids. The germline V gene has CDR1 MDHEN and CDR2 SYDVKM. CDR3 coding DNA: TGTGCCAGCAGGAGTCCGGGGTCAGTGGGTGAGCAGTTCTTC. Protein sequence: CASRSPGSVGEQFF.

The CDR3 region is CASSPRSGIGTEAFF. The CDR3 region has the DNA TGTGCCAGCTCACCACGGTCAGGAATAGGCACTGAAGCTTTCTTT. V and J are TRBV18 and TRBJ1-1; no definite D call. Deletions cut 1 base from V and 4 bases from J, with 13 bases between. This CDR3 has 15 amino acids. Germline V gives CDR1 KGHSH, CDR2 LQKENI.

CDR3 in amino acids: CASSGRRGGSNTGELFF. CDR3 DNA: TGCGCCAGCAGCGGAAGGCGGGGGGGGTCGAACACCGGGGAGCTGTTTTTT. V usage is TRBV4-1 and J usage is TRBJ2-2; TRBD2 aligns across 9 bases. V dropped 5 bases and J dropped 0; count of bases not matched to a gene: 7. The CDR3 loop spans 17 amino acids. The germline CDR1 and CDR2 sequences are MGHRA and YSYEKL.

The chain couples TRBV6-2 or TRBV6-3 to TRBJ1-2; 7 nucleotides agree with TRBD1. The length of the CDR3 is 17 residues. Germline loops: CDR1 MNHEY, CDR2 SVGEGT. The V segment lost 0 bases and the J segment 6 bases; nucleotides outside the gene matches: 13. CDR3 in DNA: TGTGCCAGCAGTTACTCGACAGGGTCGAGCCAGAGCCATGGCTACACCTTC. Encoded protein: CASSYSTGSSQSHGYTF.

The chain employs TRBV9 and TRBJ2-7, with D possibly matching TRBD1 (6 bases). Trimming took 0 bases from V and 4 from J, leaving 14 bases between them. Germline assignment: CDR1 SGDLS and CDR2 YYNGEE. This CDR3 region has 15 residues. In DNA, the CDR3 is TGTGCCAGCAGCGTAGGGCAGGGGCTCGATTACGAGCAGTACTTC. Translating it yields CASSVGQGLDYEQYF.

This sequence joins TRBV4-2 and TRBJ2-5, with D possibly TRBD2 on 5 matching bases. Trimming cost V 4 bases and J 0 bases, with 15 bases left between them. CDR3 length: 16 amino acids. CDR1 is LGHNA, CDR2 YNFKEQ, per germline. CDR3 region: CASSLRESSYQETQYF. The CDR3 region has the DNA TGTGCCAGCAGCCTCCGGGAAAGTTCGTACCAAGAGACCCAGTACTTC.

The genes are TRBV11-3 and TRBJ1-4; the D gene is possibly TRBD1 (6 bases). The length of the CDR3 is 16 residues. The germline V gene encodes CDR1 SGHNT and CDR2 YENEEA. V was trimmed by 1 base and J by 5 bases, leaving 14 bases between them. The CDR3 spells CASSLGQNRENEKLFF. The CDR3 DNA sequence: TGTGCCAGCAGCTTAGGACAAAACAGGGAAAATGAAAAACTGTTTTTT. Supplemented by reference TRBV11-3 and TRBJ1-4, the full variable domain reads EAGVVQSPRYKIIEKKQPVAFWCNPISGHNTLYWYLQNLGQGPELLIRYENEEAVDDSQLPKDRFSAERLKGVDSTLKIQPAELGDSAVYLCASSLGQNRENEKLFFGSGTQLSVL.

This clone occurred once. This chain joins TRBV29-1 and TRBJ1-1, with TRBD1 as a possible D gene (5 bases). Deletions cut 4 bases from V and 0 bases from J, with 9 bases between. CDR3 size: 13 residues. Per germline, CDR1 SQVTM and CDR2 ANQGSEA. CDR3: CSVGTRMNTEAFF. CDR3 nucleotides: TGCAGCGTTGGGACACGGATGAACACTGAAGCTTTCTTT.

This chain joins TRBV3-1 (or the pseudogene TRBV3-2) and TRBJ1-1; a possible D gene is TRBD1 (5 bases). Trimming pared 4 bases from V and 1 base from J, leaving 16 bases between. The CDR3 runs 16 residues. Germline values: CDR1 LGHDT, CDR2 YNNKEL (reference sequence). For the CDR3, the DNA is TGTGCCAGCAGCCTCCACGCAGGACAAACGAACACTGAAGCTTTCTTT. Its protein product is CASSLHAGQTNTEAFF.

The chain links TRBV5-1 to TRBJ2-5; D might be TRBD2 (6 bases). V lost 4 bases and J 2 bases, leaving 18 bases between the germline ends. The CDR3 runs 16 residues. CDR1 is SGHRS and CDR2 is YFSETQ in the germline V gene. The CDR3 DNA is TGCGCCAGCAGCCTTCCCAGAGGCGGGGCACAAGAGACCCAGTACTTC. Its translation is CASSLPRGGAQETQYF.